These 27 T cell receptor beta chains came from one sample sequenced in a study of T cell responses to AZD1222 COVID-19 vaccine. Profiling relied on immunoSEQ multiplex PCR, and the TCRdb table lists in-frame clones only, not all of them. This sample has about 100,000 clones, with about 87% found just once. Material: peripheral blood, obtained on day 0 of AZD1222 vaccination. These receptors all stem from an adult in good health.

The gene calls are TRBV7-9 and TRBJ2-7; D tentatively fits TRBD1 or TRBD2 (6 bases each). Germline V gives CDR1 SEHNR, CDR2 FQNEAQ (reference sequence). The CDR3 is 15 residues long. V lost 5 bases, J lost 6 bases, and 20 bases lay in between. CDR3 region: CASSPTGNKGGEQYF. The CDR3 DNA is TGTGCCAGCAGCCCCACAGGGAATAAGGGAGGCGAGCAGTACTTC.

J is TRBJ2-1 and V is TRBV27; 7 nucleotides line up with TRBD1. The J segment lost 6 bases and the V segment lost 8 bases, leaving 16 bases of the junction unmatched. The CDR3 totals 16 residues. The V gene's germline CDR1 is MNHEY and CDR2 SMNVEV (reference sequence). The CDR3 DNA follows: TGTGCCAGCGCTCAGTTAAATCGACAGGGTTCCAATGAGCAGTTCTTC. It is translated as CASAQLNRQGSNEQFF.

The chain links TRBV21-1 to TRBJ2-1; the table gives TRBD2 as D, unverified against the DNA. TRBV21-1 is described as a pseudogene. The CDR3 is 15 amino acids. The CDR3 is CASAGLPSSYNEQFF. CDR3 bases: TGTGCCAGCGCGGGGCTCCCTTCCTCCTACAATGAGCAGTTCTTC.

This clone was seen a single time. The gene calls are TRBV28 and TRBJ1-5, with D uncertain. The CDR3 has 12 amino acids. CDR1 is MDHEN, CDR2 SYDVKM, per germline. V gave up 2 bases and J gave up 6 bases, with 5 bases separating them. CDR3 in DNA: TGTGCCAGCAGTTTACTCCGTCAGCCCCAGCATTTT. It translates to CASSLLRQPQHF.

The CDR3 DNA sequence: TGTGCCATCAGTGGACAGGATGAAAAACTGTTTTTT. This gives the protein CAISGQDEKLFF. The chain combines TRBV10-3 with TRBJ1-4; the D gene is possibly TRBD1 (6 bases). Germline V lookup: CDR1 ENHRY, CDR2 SYGVKD. Trimming stripped 4 bases from V and 6 bases from J, with 6 bases between. This CDR3 region has 12 residues.

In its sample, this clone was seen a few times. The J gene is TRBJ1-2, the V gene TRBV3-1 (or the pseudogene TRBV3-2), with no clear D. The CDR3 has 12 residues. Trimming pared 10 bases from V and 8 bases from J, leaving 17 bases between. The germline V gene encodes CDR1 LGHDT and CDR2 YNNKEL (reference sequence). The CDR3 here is CATFMAGKGYTF. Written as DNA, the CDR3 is TGTGCCACATTTATGGCGGGGAAAGGCTACACCTTC.

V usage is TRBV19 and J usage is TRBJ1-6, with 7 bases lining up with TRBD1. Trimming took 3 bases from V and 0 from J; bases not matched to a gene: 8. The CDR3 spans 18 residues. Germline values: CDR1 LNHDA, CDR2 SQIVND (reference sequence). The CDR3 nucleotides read TGTGCCAGTAGTATTGGGACGAGGGGGCGCTCCTATAATTCACCCCTCCACTTT. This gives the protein CASSIGTRGRSYNSPLHF.

This chain's CDR3 is CASSPGTGNDEQYF. CDR3 nucleotide sequence: TGTGCCAGCTCACCAGGGACAGGGAACGACGAGCAGTACTTC. V is TRBV18 and J is TRBJ2-7; 9 bases match TRBD1. The germline V gene encodes CDR1 KGHSH and CDR2 LQKENI. The CDR3 totals 14 residues. J lost 5 bases, V lost 2 bases, and 4 bases had no gene match.

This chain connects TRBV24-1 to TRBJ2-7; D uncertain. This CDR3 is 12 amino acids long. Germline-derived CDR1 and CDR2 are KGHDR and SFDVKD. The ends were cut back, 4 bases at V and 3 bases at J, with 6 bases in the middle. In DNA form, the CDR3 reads TGTGCCACCAGTGAGGCAGGCTACGAGCAGTACTTC. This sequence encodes CATSEAGYEQYF.

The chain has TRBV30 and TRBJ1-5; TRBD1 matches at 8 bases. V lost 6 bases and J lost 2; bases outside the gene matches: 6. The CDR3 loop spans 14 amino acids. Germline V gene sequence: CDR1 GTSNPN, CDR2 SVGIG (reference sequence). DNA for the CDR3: TGTGCCTGTTCGGGACAGGAGGGCAATCAGCCCCAGCATTTT. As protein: CACSGQEGNQPQHF.

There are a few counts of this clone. CDR3: CASSERLAGADYEQYF. The CDR3 region has the DNA TGTGCCAGCAGTGAACGTTTAGCGGGGGCCGACTACGAGCAGTACTTC. The chain uses TRBV6-1 and TRBJ2-7, with 9 bases lining up with TRBD2. This CDR3 has 16 residues. Looked up from germline, CDR1 is MNHNS and CDR2 is SASEGT. The trim removed 2 bases at V and 3 bases at J, leaving 8 bases unmatched.

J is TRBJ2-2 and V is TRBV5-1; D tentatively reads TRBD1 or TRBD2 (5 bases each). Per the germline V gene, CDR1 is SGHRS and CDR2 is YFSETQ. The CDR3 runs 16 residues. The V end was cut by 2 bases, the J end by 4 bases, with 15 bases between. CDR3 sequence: CASSLTPGPGTGELFF. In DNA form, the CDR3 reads TGCGCCAGCAGCTTAACACCGGGACCTGGCACCGGGGAGCTGTTTTTT.

The CDR3, as DNA: TGTGCCAGCAGCTTCCTCTCTGGGGCCAACGTCCTGACTTTC. This encodes CASSFLSGANVLTF. The chain employs TRBV13 and TRBJ2-6; unclear D gene. Trimming cost V 3 bases and J 0 bases, with 3 bases left between them. The CDR3 runs to 14 residues. Germline CDR1 is PRHDT and CDR2 is FYEKMQ (reference sequence).

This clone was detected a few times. CDR3 in amino acids: CASTGRVIVGGQYF. The CDR3 DNA is TGTGCCAGCACAGGGCGAGTGATTGTGGGCGGGCAGTACTTC. The V and J genes are TRBV6-5 and TRBJ2-7, with a possible D match to TRBD1 (5 bases). The CDR3 spans 14 residues. The V end was cut by 7 bases, the J end by 9 bases, with 22 bases between. The V gene's germline CDR1 is MNHEY and CDR2 SVGAGI.

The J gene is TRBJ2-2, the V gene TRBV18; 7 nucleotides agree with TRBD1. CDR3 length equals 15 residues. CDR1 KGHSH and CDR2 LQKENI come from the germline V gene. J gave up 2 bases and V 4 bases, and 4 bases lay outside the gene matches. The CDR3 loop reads CASSRQGRNTGELFF. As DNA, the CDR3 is TGTGCCAGCTCACGACAGGGTCGAAACACCGGGGAGCTGTTTTTT.

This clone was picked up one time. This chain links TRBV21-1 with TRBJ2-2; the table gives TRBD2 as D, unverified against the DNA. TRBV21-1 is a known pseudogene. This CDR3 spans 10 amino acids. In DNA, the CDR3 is TGTGCCAGGCGTCGGGGGGAGCTGTTTTTT. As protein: CARRRGELFF.

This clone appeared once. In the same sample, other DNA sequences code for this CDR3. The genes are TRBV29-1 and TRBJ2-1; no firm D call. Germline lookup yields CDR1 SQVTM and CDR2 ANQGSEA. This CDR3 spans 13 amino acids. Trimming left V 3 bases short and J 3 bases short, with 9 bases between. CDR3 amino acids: CSVDPGLYNEQFF. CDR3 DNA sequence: TGCAGCGTTGACCCGGGTCTCTACAATGAGCAGTTCTTC.

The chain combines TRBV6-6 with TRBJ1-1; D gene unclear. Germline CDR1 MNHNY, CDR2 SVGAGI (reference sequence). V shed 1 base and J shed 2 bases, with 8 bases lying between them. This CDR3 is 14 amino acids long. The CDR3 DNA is TGTGCCAGCAGTTACTGGAGGGATAACACTGAAGCTTTCTTT. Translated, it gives CASSYWRDNTEAFF.

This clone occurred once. The CDR3 coding sequence is TGTGCCAGCAGCCGCCAGTTGAACACTGAAGCTTTCTTT. Translated: CASSRQLNTEAFF. The J gene is TRBJ1-1, the V gene TRBV7-8; no definite D call. Trimming left V 5 bases short and J 0 bases short, with 7 bases between. The germline V gene has CDR1 SGHVS and CDR2 FQNEAQ. This CDR3 is 13 amino acids long.

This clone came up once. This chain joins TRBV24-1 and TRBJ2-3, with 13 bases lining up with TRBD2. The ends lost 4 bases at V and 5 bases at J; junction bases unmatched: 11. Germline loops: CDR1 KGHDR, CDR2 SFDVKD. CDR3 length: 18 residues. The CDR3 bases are TGTGCCACCAGTGACCATGGACTAGCGGGAGTTCATCGAGATACGCAGTATTTT. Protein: CATSDHGLAGVHRDTQYF.

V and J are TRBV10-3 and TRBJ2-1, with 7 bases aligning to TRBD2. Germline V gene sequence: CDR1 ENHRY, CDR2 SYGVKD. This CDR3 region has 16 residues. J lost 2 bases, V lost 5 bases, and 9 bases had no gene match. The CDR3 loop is CAISLSGSGTYNEQFF. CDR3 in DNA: TGTGCCATCAGTCTCTCTGGGAGCGGGACCTACAATGAGCAGTTCTTC.

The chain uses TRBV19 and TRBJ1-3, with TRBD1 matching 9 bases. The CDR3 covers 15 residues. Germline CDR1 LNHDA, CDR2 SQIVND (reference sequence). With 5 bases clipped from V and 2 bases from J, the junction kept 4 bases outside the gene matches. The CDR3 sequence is CASSSTGGTGNTIYF. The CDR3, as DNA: TGTGCCAGTAGTTCGACAGGGGGAACTGGAAACACCATATATTTT. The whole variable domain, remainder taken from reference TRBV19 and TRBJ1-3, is DGGITQSPKYLFRKEGQNVTLSCEQNLNHDAMYWYRQDPGQGLRLIYYSQIVNDFQKGDIAEGYSVSREKKESFPLTVTSAQKNPTAFYLCASSSTGGTGNTIYFGEGSWLTVV.

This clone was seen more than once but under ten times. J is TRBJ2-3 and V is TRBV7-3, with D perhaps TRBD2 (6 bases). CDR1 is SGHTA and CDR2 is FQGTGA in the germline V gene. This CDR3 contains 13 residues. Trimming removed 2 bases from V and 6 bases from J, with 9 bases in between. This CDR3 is CASSLAGSDTQYF. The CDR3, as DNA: TGTGCCAGCAGCTTAGCGGGGTCCGATACGCAGTATTTT. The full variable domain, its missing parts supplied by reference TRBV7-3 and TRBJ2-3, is GAGVSQTPSNKVTEKGKYVELRCDPISGHTALYWYRQSLGQGPEFLIYFQGTGAADDSGLPNDRFFAVRPEGSVSTLKIQRTERGDSAVYLCASSLAGSDTQYFGPGTRLTVL.

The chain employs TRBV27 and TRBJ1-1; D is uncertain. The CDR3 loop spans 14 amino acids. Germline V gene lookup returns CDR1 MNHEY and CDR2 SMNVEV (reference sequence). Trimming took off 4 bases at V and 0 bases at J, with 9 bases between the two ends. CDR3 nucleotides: TGTGCCAGCAGTTCCCCAGGTTTGAACACTGAAGCTTTCTTT. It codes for CASSSPGLNTEAFF.

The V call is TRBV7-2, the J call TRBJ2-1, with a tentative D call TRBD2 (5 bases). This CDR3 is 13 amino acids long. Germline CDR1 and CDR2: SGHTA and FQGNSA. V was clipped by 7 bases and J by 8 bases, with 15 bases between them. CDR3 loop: CASTTQAGDEQFF. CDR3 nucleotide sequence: TGTGCCAGCACCACCCAAGCCGGGGATGAGCAGTTCTTC.

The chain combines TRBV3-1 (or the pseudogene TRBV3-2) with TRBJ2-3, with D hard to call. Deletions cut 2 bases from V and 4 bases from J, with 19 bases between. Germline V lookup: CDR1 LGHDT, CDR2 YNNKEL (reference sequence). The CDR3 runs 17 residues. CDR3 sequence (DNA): TGTGCCAGCAGCCAATATCGCCCCCTAGGATCGGCAGATACGCAGTATTTT. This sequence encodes CASSQYRPLGSADTQYF.

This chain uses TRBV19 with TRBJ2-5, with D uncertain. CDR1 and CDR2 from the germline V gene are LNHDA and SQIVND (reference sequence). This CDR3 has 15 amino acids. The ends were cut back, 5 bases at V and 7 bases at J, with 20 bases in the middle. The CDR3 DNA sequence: TGTGCCAGTAGTTCCACTATACATGGTGAAGCGACCCAGTACTTC. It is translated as CASSSTIHGEATQYF. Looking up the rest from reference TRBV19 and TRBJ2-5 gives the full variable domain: DGGITQSPKYLFRKEGQNVTLSCEQNLNHDAMYWYRQDPGQGLRLIYYSQIVNDFQKGDIAEGYSVSREKKESFPLTVTSAQKNPTAFYLCASSSTIHGEATQYFGPGTRLLVL.